This T cell receptor beta chain is from a study of blood T cell repertoires in COVID-19. Study context: Italy, Spain and the United States were the sources of the convalescent and acute COVID-19 samples. Sample material is recorded as cDNA or gDNA derived from T cells, B-cell-depleted T cells, or PBMCs.

Authors' data handling: Amplification with reference gene primers provided the estimates of nucleated cell counts. Sequencing used immunoSEQ multiplex PCR; TCRdb keeps in-frame clones, though not all of them. Clonal size and the V and J genes are those of that table, whereas D and trimming came from the DNA. The sample has approximately 500,000 clones; roughly 89% are singletons. The table lists this clone with a count of one. CDR3 length: 15 amino acids. Losses at the gene ends were 2 bases for V and 6 bases for J; bases not matched to a gene: 10. Looked up from germline, CDR1 is SQVTM and CDR2 is ANQGSEA. Seattle's enrolled individuals joined amid active infection and were then monitored longitudinally.

The sequenced sample was peripheral blood. The V call is TRBV29-1, the J call TRBJ2-7; 10 nucleotides agree with TRBD2. This clonotype was obtained from a woman aged 45-60 years with COVID-19, enrolled during active disease. CDR3 nucleotide sequence: TGCAGCGTTGAACAAGCGGGGGGGACTCCCTTCGAGCAGTACTTC. Protein sequence: CSVEQAGGTPFEQYF.